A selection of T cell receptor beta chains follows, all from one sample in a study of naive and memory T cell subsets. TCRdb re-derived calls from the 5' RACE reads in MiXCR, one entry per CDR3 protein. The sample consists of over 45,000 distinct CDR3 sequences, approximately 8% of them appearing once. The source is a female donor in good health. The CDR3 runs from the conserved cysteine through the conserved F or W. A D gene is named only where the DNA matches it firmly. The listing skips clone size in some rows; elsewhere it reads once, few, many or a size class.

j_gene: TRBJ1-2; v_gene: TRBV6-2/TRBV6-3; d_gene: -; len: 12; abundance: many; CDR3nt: TGTGCCAGCAGTTTCCCAGACTATGGCTACACCTTC; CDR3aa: CASSFPDYGYTF
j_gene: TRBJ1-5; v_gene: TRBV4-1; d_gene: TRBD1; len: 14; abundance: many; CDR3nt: TGCGCCAGCAGCCGAGACAGGGGGGATCAGCCCCAGCATTTT; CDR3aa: CASSRDRGDQPQHF
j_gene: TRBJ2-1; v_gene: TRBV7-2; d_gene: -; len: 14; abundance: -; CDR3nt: TGTGCCAGCAGCCACTCGGGACGGCAACATGAGCAGTTCTTC; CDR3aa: CASSHSGRQHEQFF
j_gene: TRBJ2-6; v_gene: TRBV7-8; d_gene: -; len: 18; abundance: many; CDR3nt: TGTGCCAGCAGCTTAGCGCTTAGATTCAGCTCTGGGGCCAACGTCCTGACTTTC; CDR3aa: CASSLALRFSSGANVLTF
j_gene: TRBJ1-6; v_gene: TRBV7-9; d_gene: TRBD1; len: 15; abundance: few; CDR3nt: TGTGCCAGCAGCCCACCGGGACAGGGGAACTCACCCCTCCACTTT; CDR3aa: CASSPPGQGNSPLHF
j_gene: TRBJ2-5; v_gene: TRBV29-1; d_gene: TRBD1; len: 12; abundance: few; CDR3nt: TGCAGCGCCAGACAGGGCCAAGAGACCCAGTACTTC; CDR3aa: CSARQGQETQYF
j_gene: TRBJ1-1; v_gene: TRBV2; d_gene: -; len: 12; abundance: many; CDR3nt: TGTGCCAGCACGGGCGACTACACTGAAGCTTTCTTT; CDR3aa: CASTGDYTEAFF
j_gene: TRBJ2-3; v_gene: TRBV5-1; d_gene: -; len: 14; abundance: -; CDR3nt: TGCGCCAGCAGCTTGGGGCACCACACAGATACGCAGTATTTT; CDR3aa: CASSLGHHTDTQYF
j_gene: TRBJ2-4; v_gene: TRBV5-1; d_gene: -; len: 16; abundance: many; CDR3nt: TGCGCCAGCAGCCTGATTTTCCCGGCGTGGGAAAACATTCAGTACTTC; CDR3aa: CASSLIFPAWENIQYF
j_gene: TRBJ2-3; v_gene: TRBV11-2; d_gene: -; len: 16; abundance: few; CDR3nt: TGTGCCAGCAGCTTAGATTTTGGAGCTTCCACAGATACGCAGTATTTT; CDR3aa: CASSLDFGASTDTQYF
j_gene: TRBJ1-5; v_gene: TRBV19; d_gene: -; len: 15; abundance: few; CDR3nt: TGTGCCACAGTAGAGCGGGGTTATAGCAATCAGCCCCAGCATTTT; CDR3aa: CATVERGYSNQPQHF
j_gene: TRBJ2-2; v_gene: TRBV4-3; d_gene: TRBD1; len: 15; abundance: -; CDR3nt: TGCGCCAGCAGCCACGGACAGGGGTCCGCCGGGGAGCTGTTTTTT; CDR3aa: CASSHGQGSAGELFF
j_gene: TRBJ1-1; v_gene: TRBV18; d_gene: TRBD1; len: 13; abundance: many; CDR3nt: TGTGCCAGCTCACCCGGGACAGGGGGTGAAGCTTTCTTT; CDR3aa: CASSPGTGGEAFF
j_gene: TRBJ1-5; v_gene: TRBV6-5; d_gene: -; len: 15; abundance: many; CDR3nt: TGTGCCAGCAGTTACGGAATGGGGGTCGGTCAGCCCCAGCATTTT; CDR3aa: CASSYGMGVGQPQHF
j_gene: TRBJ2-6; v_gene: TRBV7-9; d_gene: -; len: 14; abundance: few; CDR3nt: TGTGCCAGCAGCCCTCGAACCGCTTACAACGTCCTGACTTTC; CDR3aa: CASSPRTAYNVLTF
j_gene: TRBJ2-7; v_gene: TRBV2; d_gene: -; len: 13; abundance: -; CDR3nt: TGTGCCTCCAGCCGAGGTAGGCCATCGGAGCAGTACTTC; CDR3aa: CASSRGRPSEQYF
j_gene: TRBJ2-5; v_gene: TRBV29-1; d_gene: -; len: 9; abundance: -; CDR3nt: TGCAGCGCTACAGGTTTATCGGAATTC; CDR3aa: CSATGLSEF
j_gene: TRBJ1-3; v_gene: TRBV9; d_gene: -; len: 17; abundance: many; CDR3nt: TGTGCCAGCAGCCCCCGTGAGGTTAGGACTTCGGGAAACACCATATATTTT; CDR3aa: CASSPREVRTSGNTIYF
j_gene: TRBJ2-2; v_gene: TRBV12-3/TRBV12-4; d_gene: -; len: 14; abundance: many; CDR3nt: TGTGCCAGCAGAAAAGCTGAACGCACCGGGGAGCTGTTTTTT; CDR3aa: CASRKAERTGELFF
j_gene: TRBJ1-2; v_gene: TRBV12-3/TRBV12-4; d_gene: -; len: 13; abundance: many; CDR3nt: TGTGCCAGCAAGGAGGGGTTGAGCTATGGCTACACCTTC; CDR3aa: CASKEGLSYGYTF
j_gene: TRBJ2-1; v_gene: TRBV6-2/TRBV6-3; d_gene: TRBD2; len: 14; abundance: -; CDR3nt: TGTGCCACCACCCCTGCGGGGGGCCTCAATGAGCAGTTCTTC; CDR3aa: CATTPAGGLNEQFF
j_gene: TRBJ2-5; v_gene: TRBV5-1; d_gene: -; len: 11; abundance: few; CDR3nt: TGCGCCAGCAGCTTGGAGGGGGCCCAGTACTTC; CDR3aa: CASSLEGAQYF
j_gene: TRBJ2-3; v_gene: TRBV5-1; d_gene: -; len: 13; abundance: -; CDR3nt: TGCGCCAGCGTGGGGACTAGCACAGATACGCAGTATTTT; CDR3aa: CASVGTSTDTQYF
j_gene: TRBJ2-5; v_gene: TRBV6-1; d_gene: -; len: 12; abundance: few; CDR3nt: TGTGCCAGCAGGGATAGTGCGGCGCCCCAGTACTTC; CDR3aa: CASRDSAAPQYF
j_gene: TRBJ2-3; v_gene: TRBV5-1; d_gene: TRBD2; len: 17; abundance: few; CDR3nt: TGCGCCAGCAGCTTATCTAGCGGGGGGGCCGACACAGATACGCAGTATTTT; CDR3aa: CASSLSSGGADTDTQYF
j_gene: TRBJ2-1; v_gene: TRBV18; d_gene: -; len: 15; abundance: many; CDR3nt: TGTGCCAGCTCACCTGCCGAGAGCTCCTACAATGAGCAGTTCTTC; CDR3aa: CASSPAESSYNEQFF
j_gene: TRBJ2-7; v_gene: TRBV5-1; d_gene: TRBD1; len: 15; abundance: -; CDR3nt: TGCGCCAGCAGACCCGGGACAGGGACTACTCCGGAGCAGTACTTC; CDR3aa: CASRPGTGTTPEQYF
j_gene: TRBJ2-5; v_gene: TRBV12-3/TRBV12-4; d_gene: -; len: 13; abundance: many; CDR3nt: TGTGCCAGCAGCCCCCGTTCTGGGGAGACCCAGTACTTC; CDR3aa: CASSPRSGETQYF
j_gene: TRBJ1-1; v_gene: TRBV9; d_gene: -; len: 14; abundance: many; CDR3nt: TGTGCCAGCAGCGTAGGACACACCTGGCCTGAAGCTTTCTTT; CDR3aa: CASSVGHTWPEAFF
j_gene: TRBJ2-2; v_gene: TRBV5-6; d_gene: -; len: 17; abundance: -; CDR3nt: TGTGCCAGCAGCTTGTTATTGGCGGGGGCCTCCACCGGGGAGCTGTTTTTT; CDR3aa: CASSLLLAGASTGELFF
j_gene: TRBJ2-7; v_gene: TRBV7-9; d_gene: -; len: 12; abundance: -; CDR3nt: TGTGCCAGCAGCTTAGCCGGGAGCGAGCAGTACTTC; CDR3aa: CASSLAGSEQYF
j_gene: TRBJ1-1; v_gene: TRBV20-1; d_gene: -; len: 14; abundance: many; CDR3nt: TGCAGTGCTAGAATGCGGGGGGCAGGTACTGAAGCTTTCTTT; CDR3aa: CSARMRGAGTEAFF
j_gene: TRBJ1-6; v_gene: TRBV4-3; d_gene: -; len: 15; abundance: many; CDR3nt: TGCGCCAGCAGCCAAGGCCCGACAGCGGGTTCACCCCTCCACTTT; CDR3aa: CASSQGPTAGSPLHF
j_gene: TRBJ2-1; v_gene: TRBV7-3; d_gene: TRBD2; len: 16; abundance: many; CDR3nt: TGTGCCAGCAGCTCGCCGGGACTAGCGGGGTATGGTGAGCAGTTCTTC; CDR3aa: CASSSPGLAGYGEQFF
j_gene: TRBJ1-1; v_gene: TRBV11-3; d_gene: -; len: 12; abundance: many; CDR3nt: TGTGCCAGCAGCAAAACTAACACTGAAGCTTTCTTT; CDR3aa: CASSKTNTEAFF
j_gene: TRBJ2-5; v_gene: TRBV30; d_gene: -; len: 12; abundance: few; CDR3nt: TGTGCCTGGAGGCGGGACAGCTTCACCCAGTACTTC; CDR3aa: CAWRRDSFTQYF
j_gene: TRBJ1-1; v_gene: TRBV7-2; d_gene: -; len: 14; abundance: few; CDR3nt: TGTGCCAGCAGCTCAACGTGGAGAAACACTGAAGCTTTCTTT; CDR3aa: CASSSTWRNTEAFF
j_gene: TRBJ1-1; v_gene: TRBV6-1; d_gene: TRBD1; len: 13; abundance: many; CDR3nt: TGTGCCAGCAGTGCCTCAGGGGGCTTTGAAGCTTTCTTT; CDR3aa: CASSASGGFEAFF
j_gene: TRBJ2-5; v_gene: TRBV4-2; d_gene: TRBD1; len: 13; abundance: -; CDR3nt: TGTGCCAGCAGCCCCACAGGGGTTGCGACCCAGTACTTC; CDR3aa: CASSPTGVATQYF
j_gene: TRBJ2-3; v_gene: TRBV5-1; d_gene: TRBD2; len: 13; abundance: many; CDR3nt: TGCGCCAGCAGCTTGGAAGGGACTAGCAGGCAGTATTTT; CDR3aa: CASSLEGTSRQYF
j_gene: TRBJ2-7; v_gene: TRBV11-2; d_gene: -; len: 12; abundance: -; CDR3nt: TGTGCCAGCGGCTACCGTGGCCACGAGCAGTACTTC; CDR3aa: CASGYRGHEQYF
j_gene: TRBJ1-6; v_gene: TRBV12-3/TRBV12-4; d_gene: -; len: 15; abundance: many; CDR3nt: TGTGCCAGCAGTTTAATCCCCCAGGGTAATTCACCCCTCCACTTT; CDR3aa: CASSLIPQGNSPLHF
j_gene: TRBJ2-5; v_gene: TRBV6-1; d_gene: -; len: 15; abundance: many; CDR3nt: TGTGCCAGCAGTGAAACAGGGCCCCCCCCAGAGACCCAGTACTTC; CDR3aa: CASSETGPPPETQYF
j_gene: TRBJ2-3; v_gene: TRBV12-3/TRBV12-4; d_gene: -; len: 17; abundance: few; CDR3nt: TGTGCCAGCAGCGACCTGGCTGTTGGGGGAAGGTCAGATACGCAGTATTTT; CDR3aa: CASSDLAVGGRSDTQYF
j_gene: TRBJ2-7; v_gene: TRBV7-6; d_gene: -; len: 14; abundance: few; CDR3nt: TGTGCCAGCAGCTCCAACACGGGGGCCTACGAGCAGTACTTC; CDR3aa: CASSSNTGAYEQYF
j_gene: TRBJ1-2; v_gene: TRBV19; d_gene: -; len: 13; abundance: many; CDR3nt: TGTGCCAGTAGTATAGGACGTCAGGATGGCTACACCTTC; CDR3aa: CASSIGRQDGYTF
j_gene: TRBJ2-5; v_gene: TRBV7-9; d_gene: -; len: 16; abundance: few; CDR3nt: TGTGCCAGCAGCTTAGGCCCACAGCGAGTCCAAGAGACCCAGTACTTC; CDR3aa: CASSLGPQRVQETQYF
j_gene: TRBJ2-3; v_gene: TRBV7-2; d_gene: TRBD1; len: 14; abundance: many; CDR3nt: TGTGCCAGCAGCCTGGACAGGATTTCAGATACGCAGTATTTT; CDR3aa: CASSLDRISDTQYF
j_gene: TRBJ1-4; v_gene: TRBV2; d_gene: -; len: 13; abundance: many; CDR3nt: TGTGCCACCCTCTCGGGGCCAAATGAAAAACTGTTTTTT; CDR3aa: CATLSGPNEKLFF
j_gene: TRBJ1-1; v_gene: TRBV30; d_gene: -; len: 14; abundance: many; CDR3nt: TGTGCCGGACGTCGGGGGGTGGCGTTCACTGAAGCTTTCTTT; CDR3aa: CAGRRGVAFTEAFF
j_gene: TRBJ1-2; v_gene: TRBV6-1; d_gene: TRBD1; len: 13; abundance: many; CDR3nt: TGTGCCAGTACTACAGGGGTGGCCTATGGCTACACCTTC; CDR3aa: CASTTGVAYGYTF